This is a list of T cell receptor beta chains from one sample in a study of patients and donors after allogeneic stem cell transplantation. TCRdb processed the RT-PCR reads anew with MiXCR; each CDR3 protein has one entry. The sample contains some 880,000 distinct CDR3 sequences, roughly 17% of which appear only once. The sequencing sample was made of blood, either unsorted or a sorted T cell fraction (not recorded which). The receptors shown here come from a human donor who was either an allogeneic HSCT recipient or a stem cell or donor lymphocyte infusion donor (not recorded which). It is not recorded whose cells these are; they may come from a transplant donor. Each CDR3 is given without its conserved first and last residue.

J	V	CDR3
TRBJ2-1	TRBV27	ASSLWVATGENNEQF
TRBJ2-1	TRBV29-1	SAKRSSGRGEAEQF
TRBJ2-7	TRBV21-1	ASSKEGSGATYSYEQY
TRBJ2-7	TRBV2	ASWGRGNYEQY
TRBJ2-3	TRBV30	AWSLNGGSDTQY
TRBJ1-2	TRBV5-1	ASSTDGNYGYT
TRBJ2-6	TRBV6-1	ASSDSASGANVLT
TRBJ1-2	TRBV5-1	ASRGQPTSVDGYT
TRBJ1-2	TRBV29-1	SVNRFGSPPDGYT
TRBJ2-1	TRBV3-1	ASSPTSTGGLDNEQF
TRBJ2-5	TRBV6-1	ASTWGSQETQY
TRBJ2-1	TRBV24-1	ATSDLAGGRGGEQF
TRBJ2-1	TRBV11-2	ASSSLVGMGYEQF
TRBJ2-7	TRBV13	ASSLTRVGAYEQY
TRBJ2-7	TRBV28	ASSLSHRDKGHEQY
TRBJ2-2	TRBV10-3	AIKEGTGLTGELF
TRBJ2-7	TRBV6-5	ASSWLGEQY
TRBJ2-7	TRBV11-3	ASRSGTSFYEQY
TRBJ2-3	TRBV20-1	SAPKTVSTDTQY
TRBJ2-7	TRBV5-6	ASSEYPGGGTYEQY
TRBJ2-7	TRBV12-3/TRBV12-4	ASRQETYEQY
TRBJ1-5	TRBV2	ASRWERDSNQPQH
TRBJ1-1	TRBV5-1	ASSLDAAEAF
TRBJ2-1	TRBV11-2	ASSPRPGLYNEQF
TRBJ2-7	TRBV6-1	ASRRVAGNYEQY
TRBJ2-1	TRBV7-6	ASSLGSLLEQF
TRBJ1-1	TRBV7-9	ASSTMNTEAF
TRBJ2-5	TRBV2	ASSETGVWETQY
TRBJ2-3	TRBV25-1	ASSEPWTGERTDTQY
TRBJ1-1	TRBV14	ASSPVRYKREPRATEAF
TRBJ1-2	TRBV29-1	SALNAGAEGYT
TRBJ1-2	TRBV15	ATSRDRPGLDGYT
TRBJ2-1	TRBV30	AWSALAGEGDEQF
TRBJ1-2	TRBV4-3	ASSQGHGQYGYT
TRBJ2-7	TRBV9	ASSVVLGSEQY
TRBJ2-5	TRBV10-3	AISVLAGGETQY
TRBJ2-3	TRBV20-1	SARDLDRATDTQY
TRBJ2-5	TRBV20-1	SAERGDGSETQY
TRBJ2-7	TRBV5-1	ASSLRTGRLFDEQY
TRBJ2-1	TRBV7-8	ASSSYRVPTNEQF
TRBJ2-7	TRBV6-1	ASRDRGFYEQY
TRBJ1-5	TRBV20-1	SAKRDGNSNQPQH
TRBJ2-4	TRBV20-1	SAPTDRAVGDIQY
TRBJ2-3	TRBV5-6	ASSLDGVGTDTQY
TRBJ1-1	TRBV29-1	SVEDADFTEAF
TRBJ2-6	TRBV9	ASSVLANVLT
TRBJ2-6	TRBV28	ASSLFFGPGANVLT
TRBJ2-1	TRBV3-1	ASSQIVLTSSYNEQF
TRBJ2-3	TRBV7-9	ASSDSSSTDTQY
TRBJ2-5	TRBV29-1	SVVQAGVETQY
TRBJ1-4	TRBV21-1	ASSKVRGVREKLF
TRBJ1-2	TRBV27	ASSPVAGDGYT
TRBJ2-7	TRBV12-3/TRBV12-4	ASSRQRSYEQY
TRBJ2-5	TRBV7-9	ASSLVVGQETQY
TRBJ2-1	TRBV29-1	SVDRGPDRSSYNEQF